The clone carrying this TCR beta chain occurred a few times. Antigen: not known. The source of the sample is a study of tumor and adjacent non-tumor tissue in lung cancer. Whole-study results and caveats: Tumor repertoires had a smaller top 100 clone share than normal lung. Higher tumor TCR diversity was associated with shorter survival.

No cell sorting was done before RNA was extracted from the tissue. Newly diagnosed lung cancer patients had thoracic surgery in China, August–late 2014, without prior chemotherapy. The CDR3 extends over 15 amino acids. Germline assignment: CDR1 GTSNPN and CDR2 SVGIG (reference sequence). Trimming took off 3 bases at V and 0 bases at J, with 13 bases between the two ends. TCRbeta libraries were built with three rounds of nested PCR, modified from ARM-PCR. TCRdb recomputed calls from the multiplex PCR reads with MiXCR, one row per CDR3 protein. The sample yields more than 70,000 distinct CDR3 sequences, about 61% seen once.

Specimen: lung tumor tissue. The receptor was isolated from a man between 65 and 85 years old with non-small cell lung cancer. V gene TRBV30 combines with J gene TRBJ2-3; maybe TRBD2 (6 bases). The chain's CDR3 is CAWRVTGTSTDTQYF. For the CDR3, the DNA is TGTGCCTGGAGAGTCACCGGGACTAGCACAGATACGCAGTATTTT.